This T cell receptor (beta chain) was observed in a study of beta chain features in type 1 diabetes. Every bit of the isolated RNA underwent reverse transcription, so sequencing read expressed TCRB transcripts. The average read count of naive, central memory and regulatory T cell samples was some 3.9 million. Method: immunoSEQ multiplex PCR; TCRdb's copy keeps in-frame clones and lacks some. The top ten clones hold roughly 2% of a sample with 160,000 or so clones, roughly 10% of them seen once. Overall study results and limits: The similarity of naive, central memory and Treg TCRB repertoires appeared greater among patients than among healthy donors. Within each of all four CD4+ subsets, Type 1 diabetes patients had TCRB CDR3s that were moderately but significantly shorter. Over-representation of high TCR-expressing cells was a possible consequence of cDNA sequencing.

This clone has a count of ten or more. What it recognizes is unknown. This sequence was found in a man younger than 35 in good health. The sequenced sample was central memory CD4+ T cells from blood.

The CDR3 region is CAWSVDGNQPQHF. The DNA for the CDR3 is TGTGCCTGGAGTGTAGATGGAAATCAGCCCCAGCATTTT. The chain uses TRBV30 and TRBJ1-5; no clear D gene. The CDR3 is 13 amino acids. V was cut by 0 bases and J by 4 bases, with 7 bases left in between. Germline-derived CDR1 and CDR2 are GTSNPN and SVGIG (reference sequence).